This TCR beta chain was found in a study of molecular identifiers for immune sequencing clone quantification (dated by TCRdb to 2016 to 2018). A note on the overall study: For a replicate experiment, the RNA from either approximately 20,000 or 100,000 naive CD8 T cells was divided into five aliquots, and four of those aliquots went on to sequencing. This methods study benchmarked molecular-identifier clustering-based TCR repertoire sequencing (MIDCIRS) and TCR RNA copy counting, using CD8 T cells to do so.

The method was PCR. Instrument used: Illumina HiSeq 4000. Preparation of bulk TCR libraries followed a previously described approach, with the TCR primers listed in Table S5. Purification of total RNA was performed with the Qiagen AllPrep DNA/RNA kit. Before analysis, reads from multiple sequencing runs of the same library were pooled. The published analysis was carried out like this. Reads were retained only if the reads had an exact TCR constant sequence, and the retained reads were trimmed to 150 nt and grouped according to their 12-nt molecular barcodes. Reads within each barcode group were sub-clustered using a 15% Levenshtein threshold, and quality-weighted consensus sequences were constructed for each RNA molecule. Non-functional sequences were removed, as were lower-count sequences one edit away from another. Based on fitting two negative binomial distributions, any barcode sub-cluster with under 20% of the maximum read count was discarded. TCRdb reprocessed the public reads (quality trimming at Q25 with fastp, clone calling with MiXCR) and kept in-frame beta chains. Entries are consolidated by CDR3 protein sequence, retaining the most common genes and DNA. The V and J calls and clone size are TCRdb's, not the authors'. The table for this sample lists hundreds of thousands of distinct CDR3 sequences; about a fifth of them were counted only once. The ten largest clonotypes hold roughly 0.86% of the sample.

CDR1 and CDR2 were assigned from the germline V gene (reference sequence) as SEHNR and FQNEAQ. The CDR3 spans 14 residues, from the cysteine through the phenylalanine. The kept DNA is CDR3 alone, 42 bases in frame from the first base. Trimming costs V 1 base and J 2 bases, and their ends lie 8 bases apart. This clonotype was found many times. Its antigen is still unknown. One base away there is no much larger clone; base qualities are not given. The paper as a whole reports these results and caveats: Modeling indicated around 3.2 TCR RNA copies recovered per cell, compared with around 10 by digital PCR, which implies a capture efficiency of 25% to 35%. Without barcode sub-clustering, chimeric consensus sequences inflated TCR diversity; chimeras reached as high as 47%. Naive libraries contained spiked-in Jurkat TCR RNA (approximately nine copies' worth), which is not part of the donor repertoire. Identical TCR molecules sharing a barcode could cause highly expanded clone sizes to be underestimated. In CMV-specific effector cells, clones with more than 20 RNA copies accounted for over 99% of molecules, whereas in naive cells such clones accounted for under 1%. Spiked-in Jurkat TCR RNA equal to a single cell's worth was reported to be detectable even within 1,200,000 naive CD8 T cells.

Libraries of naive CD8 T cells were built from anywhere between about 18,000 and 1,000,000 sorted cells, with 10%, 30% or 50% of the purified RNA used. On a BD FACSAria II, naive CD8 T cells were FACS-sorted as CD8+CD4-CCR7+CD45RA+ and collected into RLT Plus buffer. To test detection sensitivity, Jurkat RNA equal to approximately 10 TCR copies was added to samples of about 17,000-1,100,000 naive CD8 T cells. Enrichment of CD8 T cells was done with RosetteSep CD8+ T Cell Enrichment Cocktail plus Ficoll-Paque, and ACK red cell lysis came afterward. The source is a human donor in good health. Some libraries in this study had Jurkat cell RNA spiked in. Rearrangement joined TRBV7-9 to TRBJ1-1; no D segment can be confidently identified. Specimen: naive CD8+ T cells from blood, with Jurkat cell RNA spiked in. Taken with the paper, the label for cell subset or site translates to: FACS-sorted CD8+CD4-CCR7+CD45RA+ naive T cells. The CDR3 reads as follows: CASSLVDGNTEAFF. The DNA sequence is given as TGTGCCAGCAGCTTAGTGGACGGTAACACTGAAGCTTTCTTT.